This is a list of T cell receptor beta chains from one sample in a study of cytomegalovirus exposure and HLA in healthy donors. TCRdb's table, derived via immunoSEQ multiplex PCR, lists solely in-frame clones and lacks some. The sample has around 120,000 clones, about four fifths seen once. Sequenced sample: PBMCs. The receptors derive from a female donor in good health and CMV-seropositive. CDR3s include the opening cysteine and the closing phenylalanine or tryptophan. A D gene is named only where the DNA matches it firmly. Only some rows state a clone size, as once, few, many or a class for expanded clones.

J,size,D,V,DNA,CDR3
TRBJ1-1,.,TRBD1,TRBV30,TGTGCCTGGAGTGTACAGGGGTCTAACACTGAAGCTTTCTTT,CAWSVQGSNTEAFF
TRBJ2-7,few,TRBD1,TRBV6-1,TGTGCCAGCAGTGGGGGACAGGGGGCTGAGTACTTC,CASSGGQGAEYF
TRBJ1-1,.,.,TRBV30,TGTGCCTGGAGTGTTTCAGGGGTCACTGAAGCTTTCTTT,CAWSVSGVTEAFF
TRBJ1-6,few,.,TRBV10-1,TGCGCCAGCCAGGACAGCATTCGGTCACCCCTCCACTTT,CASQDSIRSPLHF
TRBJ1-1,.,TRBD1,TRBV5-1,TGCGCCAGCAGCCAGAACAGGGGGAACACTGAAGCTTTCTTT,CASSQNRGNTEAFF
TRBJ1-2,.,TRBD1,TRBV28,TGTGCCAGCAGTTACAGGGGGCGCGACTATGGCTACACCTTC,CASSYRGRDYGYTF
TRBJ1-1,few,.,TRBV19,TGTGCCAGTACAAGTACAGGGACGAACACTGAAGCTTTCTTT,CASTSTGTNTEAFF
TRBJ1-2,.,TRBD1,TRBV6-1,TGTGCCAGCAGTGCCCGGACAGGGGATGACGGCTACACCTTC,CASSARTGDDGYTF
TRBJ1-2,.,TRBD1,TRBV27,TGTGCCAGCGGCACCTTTACGCCGACAGGGGACGGTAACTATGGCTACACCTTC,CASGTFTPTGDGNYGYTF
TRBJ2-1,once,TRBD1,TRBV10-1,TGCGCCAGCAGCGGACAGGGCTACAATGAGCAGTTCTTC,CASSGQGYNEQFF
TRBJ2-3,.,.,TRBV7-7,TGTGCTAGCAGCCTAGACTACACAGATACGCAGTATTTT,CASSLDYTDTQYF
TRBJ1-1,.,.,TRBV2,TGTGCCAGCAGAACGACAGGGAACACTGAAGCTTTCTTT,CASRTTGNTEAFF
TRBJ2-5,.,TRBD2,TRBV14,TGTGCCAGCAGCTCCCTAGCGGGGGGACAGACCCAGTACTTC,CASSSLAGGQTQYF
TRBJ2-1,.,TRBD2,TRBV6-6,TGTGCCAGCAGTGGCACCAGCGGGGGTACCTACAATGAGCAGTTCTTC,CASSGTSGGTYNEQFF
TRBJ2-5,.,TRBD2,TRBV2,TGTGCCAGCAGGCAAAGCGGGGGCCGCCAAGAGACCCAGTACTTC,CASRQSGGRQETQYF
TRBJ2-3,.,.,TRBV5-1,TGCGCCAGCAGCTTGTATTCAGGGGGAGGTACGCAGTATTTT,CASSLYSGGGTQYF
TRBJ2-1,.,.,TRBV30,TGTGCCTGGAGGCGAAGCAATGAGCAGTTCTTC,CAWRRSNEQFF
TRBJ1-1,.,TRBD1,TRBV30,TGTGCCTGGAGTGTAGGCAGGGGGCAGTACACTGAAGCTTTCTTT,CAWSVGRGQYTEAFF
TRBJ1-4,.,.,TRBV5-1,TGCGCCAGCAGCCCCCAGGCGTCAACTAATGAAAAACTGTTTTTT,CASSPQASTNEKLFF
TRBJ2-7,few,TRBD2,TRBV5-1,TGCGCCAGCAGCTTTTCTCCGGGACTAGCAACCGGCGAGCAGTACTTC,CASSFSPGLATGEQYF
TRBJ1-5,.,TRBD1,TRBV9,TGTGCCAGCAGCGTAGGGGGACAGCCCAATCAGCCCCAGCATTTT,CASSVGGQPNQPQHF
TRBJ2-7,.,TRBD1,TRBV5-4,TGTGCCAGCAGCTTAGCCGGGACAGGGGGTTCCTACGAGCAGTACTTC,CASSLAGTGGSYEQYF
TRBJ1-4,.,TRBD1,TRBV5-1,TGCGCCAGCAGTATTAATCCGGACAGGGTGTGGGAAAAACTGTTTTTT,CASSINPDRVWEKLFF
TRBJ2-3,.,.,TRBV7-9,TGTGCCAGCAGCTTAGTTGAGGCTACGCAGTATTTT,CASSLVEATQYF
TRBJ1-1,.,TRBD1,TRBV4-1,TGCGCCAGCAGCCAGGGGAACAGGGGCGAGACTGAAGCTTTCTTT,CASSQGNRGETEAFF
TRBJ1-5,.,.,TRBV5-6,TGTGCCAGCAGACGGACAGATAGCAATCAGCCCCAGCATTTT,CASRRTDSNQPQHF
TRBJ1-2,few,.,TRBV28,TGTGCCAGCAGTTTGGAGTCAGGGGTTGGGTATGGCTACACCTTC,CASSLESGVGYGYTF
TRBJ2-5,.,.,TRBV7-9,TGTGCCAGCAGCCCCTCTTCAGAGACCCAGTACTTC,CASSPSSETQYF
TRBJ2-7,.,TRBD1,TRBV5-1,TGCGCCAGCAGGGTCGTACCGGGACAGACCTACGAGCAGTACTTC,CASRVVPGQTYEQYF
TRBJ2-1,few,TRBD2,TRBV6-5,TGTGCCAGCAGTCTGCGGGGGACCGCCTACAATGAGCAGTTCTTC,CASSLRGTAYNEQFF
TRBJ2-2,.,.,TRBV10-3,TGTGCCATCAGTGTTACTTTCCCCGGGGAGCTGTTTTTT,CAISVTFPGELFF
TRBJ2-2,.,.,TRBV25-1,TGTGCCAGCAGTGAATCTGCCGGGAGAGGCGGGGAGCTGTTTTTT,CASSESAGRGGELFF
TRBJ1-1,.,.,TRBV4-1,TGCGCCGCGGGGGGATGGGACACTGAAGCTTTCTTT,CAAGGWDTEAFF
TRBJ2-7,.,.,TRBV4-3,TGCGCCAGCAGCCAAGATCTGGGGACACCTGCCTACGAGCAGTACTTC,CASSQDLGTPAYEQYF
TRBJ2-7,.,TRBD2,TRBV30,TGTGCCTGGAGGTACCCAAATGAGCGGGGGGCGGCCGAGCAGTACTTC,CAWRYPNERGAAEQYF
TRBJ2-5,.,TRBD1,TRBV5-6,TGTGCCAGCACAAAGGGGACAGAAGAGACCCAGTACTTC,CASTKGTEETQYF
TRBJ1-2,.,.,TRBV5-6,TGTGCCAGCAGCCCGCGAACAGGGTTTAGGTCCGCTAACTATGGCTACACCTTC,CASSPRTGFRSANYGYTF
TRBJ2-1,.,TRBD2,TRBV30,TGTGCCTGGAGTGGGGGGACCTCTAGCGGAGCCTACAATGAGCAGTTCTTC,CAWSGGTSSGAYNEQFF
TRBJ2-1,.,.,TRBV7-8,TGTGCCAGCAGCTACACAGGCTCCTACAATGAGCAGTTCTTC,CASSYTGSYNEQFF
TRBJ1-2,.,TRBD1,TRBV18,TGTGCCAGCTCAGAGGGGGCTTCTAACTATGGCTACACCTTC,CASSEGASNYGYTF
TRBJ1-1,.,.,TRBV7-3,TGTGCCAGCAGCTTCAATCTCCGGGCTGAAGCTTTCTTT,CASSFNLRAEAFF
TRBJ1-4,few,.,TRBV4-1,TGCGCCAGCAGCCAAGATGAGGGTAGAACTAATGAAAAACTGTTTTTT,CASSQDEGRTNEKLFF
TRBJ1-6,.,.,TRBV30,TGTGCCTGGAGTGGGACAGACTATAATTCACCCCTCCACTTT,CAWSGTDYNSPLHF
TRBJ2-1,few,TRBD2,TRBV7-9,TGTGCCAGCAGCTTAGCCTGGACTAGCGGGAATGAGCAGTTCTTC,CASSLAWTSGNEQFF
TRBJ2-5,.,TRBD2,TRBV2,TGTGCCATCACTAGCGGGGGGGTATTGGAGACCCAGTACTTC,CAITSGGVLETQYF
TRBJ2-3,.,TRBD1,TRBV5-1,TGCGCCAGCAGCCAGGACAGGGTCAGAGATACGCAGTATTTT,CASSQDRVRDTQYF
TRBJ1-5,.,.,TRBV7-2,TGTGCCAGCAGCTTGGGGGCAGGGGAGTATCAGCCCCAGCATTTT,CASSLGAGEYQPQHF
TRBJ2-3,.,.,TRBV9,TGTGCCAGCAGCGTAGGAACTAGCTTGACAGATACGCAGTATTTT,CASSVGTSLTDTQYF
TRBJ2-1,.,TRBD2,TRBV9,TGTGCCAGCAGCGCCTCCGGGACTAGCCGAAATGAGCAGTTCTTC,CASSASGTSRNEQFF
TRBJ1-2,few,.,TRBV29-1,TGCAGCGTTGGGCCCCCCGAGGGTCGCTATGGCTACACCTTC,CSVGPPEGRYGYTF
TRBJ2-3,.,.,TRBV7-8,TGTGCCAGCAGCCAAGGGGTGCTATTAATCGCGCAGTATTTT,CASSQGVLLIAQYF
TRBJ2-5,.,.,TRBV25-1,TGTGCCAGTTTAGCCGGGGCGGGGGAGACCCAGTACTTC,CASLAGAGETQYF
TRBJ2-2,.,.,TRBV9,TGTGCCAGCAGCGCTACAGCAACGGGGGAGCTGTTTTTT,CASSATATGELFF
TRBJ1-2,.,.,TRBV12-5,TGTGCTAGTGGTTTGGACGCGGGGGGCTACACCTTC,CASGLDAGGYTF
TRBJ1-1,.,.,TRBV5-4,TGTGCCAGCAGCTGGAGCTCCTCTGTCCGGGACACTGAAGCTTTCTTT,CASSWSSSVRDTEAFF
TRBJ2-5,once,.,TRBV7-7,TGTGCTAGCAGCACTGCTCGCCAAGAGACCCAGTACTTC,CASSTARQETQYF
TRBJ2-7,few,TRBD1,TRBV10-3,TGTGCCATCAGTGTTCGGACAGGAGAATACGAGCAGTACTTC,CAISVRTGEYEQYF
TRBJ1-4,.,TRBD1,TRBV5-1,TGCGCCAGCAGCCCTGGACAGGGGAGCGATGAAAAACTGTTTTTT,CASSPGQGSDEKLFF
TRBJ1-5,.,.,TRBV6-1,TGTGCCAGCAGGTTCGACAGCGATCAGCCCCAGCATTTT,CASRFDSDQPQHF
TRBJ2-3,.,.,TRBV19,TGTGCCACCGAGGGGGGGCCCACAGATACGCAGTATTTT,CATEGGPTDTQYF